This passage covers 32 T cell receptor beta chains from one sample sequenced in a study of CD8 T cells in ankylosing spondylitis. Using its own MiXCR run on the 5' RACE reads, TCRdb lists one record per CDR3 protein. The repertoire holds some 140,000 distinct CDR3 sequences, with about 6.7% as singletons. Sequenced material: blood, either unsorted or a sorted T cell fraction (not recorded which). Every receptor here comes from a female donor with ankylosing spondylitis or in good health (not recorded which).

This clonotype was found a few times. The chain combines TRBV20-1 with TRBJ2-1, with D possibly TRBD1 on 6 matching bases. The CDR3 has 14 residues. Germline-derived CDR1 and CDR2 are DFQATT and SNEGSKA (reference sequence). V lost 3 bases and J 7 bases, leaving 16 bases between the germline ends. The CDR3 loop reads CSARGAGVRNEQFF. Here the CDR3 DNA reads TGCAGTGCTAGGGGGGCAGGGGTAAGGAATGAGCAGTTCTTC.

This clonotype was recorded many times. The V call is TRBV5-1, the J call TRBJ1-1; D unresolved. The CDR3 is made up of 13 amino acids. Germline lookup yields CDR1 SGHRS and CDR2 YFSETQ. V gave up 0 bases and J gave up 1 base, with 4 bases separating them. The CDR3 DNA is TGCGCCAGCAGCTTGGTTTCGAACACTGAAGCTTTCTTT. As protein: CASSLVSNTEAFF.

The CDR3: CASSASLGQGAYGYTF. The CDR3 coding sequence is TGTGCCAGCAGCGCCTCGTTAGGACAGGGGGCCTATGGCTACACCTTC. The chain joins TRBV7-9 to TRBJ1-2; TRBD1 matches 11 bases. CDR1 and CDR2 from the germline V gene are SEHNR and FQNEAQ (reference sequence). This CDR3 is built from 16 residues. With 5 bases clipped from V and 4 bases from J, the junction kept 9 bases outside the gene matches. Full variable domain (rest looked up from reference TRBV7-9 and TRBJ1-2): DTGVSQNPRHKITKRGQNVTFRCDPISEHNRLYWYRQTLGQGPEFLTYFQNEAQLEKSRLLSDRFSAERPKGSFSTLEIQRTEQGDSAMYLCASSASLGQGAYGYTFGSGTRLTVV.

This clonotype appeared a few times. V is TRBV29-1 and J is TRBJ2-5; 11 bases match TRBD2. The CDR3 totals 14 residues. The trim removed 4 bases at V and 2 bases at J, leaving 3 bases unmatched. CDR1 and CDR2 (germline): SQVTM, ANQGSEA. The CDR3 coding sequence is TGCAGCGTTGGAACTAGCGGGGGACAAGAGACCCAGTACTTC. Translating gives CSVGTSGGQETQYF.

This clonotype was seen ten or more times. V and J are TRBV5-1 and TRBJ2-2; D gene ambiguous. The V and J ends lost 0 bases and 0 bases respectively, with 3 bases between them. The CDR3 totals 14 residues. Germline CDR1 is SGHRS and CDR2 is YFSETQ. The CDR3 spells CASSLDANTGELFF. The CDR3 DNA is TGCGCCAGCAGCTTGGACGCGAACACCGGGGAGCTGTTTTTT.

In its sample, this clonotype was seen a few times. The chain employs TRBV29-1 and TRBJ2-5, with D tentatively TRBD1 (6 bases). The germline V and J ends were trimmed by 6 bases and 4 bases, with 18 bases remaining between them. This CDR3 comprises 14 residues. CDR1 is SQVTM and CDR2 is ANQGSEA in the germline V gene. Here the CDR3 reads CSVTLGALPETQYF. The CDR3 DNA reads as TGCAGCGTGACCTTGGGGGCACTGCCAGAGACCCAGTACTTC.

This clonotype was counted ten times or more. The chain employs TRBV7-3 and TRBJ1-5, with 9 bases lining up with TRBD1. The V and J ends lost 4 bases and 6 bases, in that order; junction bases with no gene match: 10. The germline gives CDR1 SGHTA, CDR2 FQGTGA. CDR3 size: 16 residues. The CDR3 sequence is CASSSHRGRQGQPQHF. The CDR3 nucleotides are TGTGCCAGCAGCTCCCACAGGGGGCGGCAGGGTCAGCCCCAGCATTTT.

At least ten counts were recorded for this clonotype. The chain recombines TRBV6-2 or TRBV6-3 with TRBJ1-1, with D possibly being TRBD1 (5 bases). The CDR3 length is 17 residues. The V end lost 5 bases, the J end lost 0 bases, and 19 bases lay between the germline ends. Looked up from germline, CDR1 is MNHEY and CDR2 is SVGEGT. The CDR3 DNA sequence: TGTGCCAGCAGTCGGGACGGCGGAATACCCTTGAACACTGAAGCTTTCTTT. This codes for CASSRDGGIPLNTEAFF.

This clonotype has a count of ten or more. CDR3 loop: CASSQTGPGTDTQYF. CDR3 nucleotide sequence: TGTGCCAGCAGTCAAACAGGTCCCGGGACAGATACGCAGTATTTT. This chain connects TRBV28 to TRBJ2-3; tentative D call: TRBD1 (5 bases). Trimming cost V 5 bases and J 3 bases, with 15 bases left between them. CDR3 length equals 15 residues. Germline V lookup: CDR1 MDHEN, CDR2 SYDVKM.

This clonotype occurred many times. The V and J genes are TRBV12-3 or TRBV12-4 and TRBJ2-1; no reliable D call. Trimming pared 4 bases from V and 7 bases from J, leaving 8 bases between. The CDR3 is made up of 12 amino acids. CDR3 in DNA: TGTGCCAGCAGTTCAGGTGGAAATGAGCAGTTCTTC. Protein: CASSSGGNEQFF.

At least ten counts were recorded for this clonotype. This chain connects TRBV9 to TRBJ2-7; 12 bases fit TRBD2. The germline CDR1 and CDR2 sequences are SGDLS and YYNGEE. V trimming: 2 bases; J trimming: 4 bases; junction bases outside the gene matches: 10. The length of the CDR3 is 17 residues. The CDR3 DNA sequence: TGTGCCAGCAGCGTCTCTCCCGGGACTAGCGGGTTATACGAGCAGTACTTC. Protein product: CASSVSPGTSGLYEQYF.

This clonotype has a count of ten or more. The chain links TRBV6-6 to TRBJ2-3, with D uncertain. V was shortened by 2 bases and J by 6 bases, with 6 bases between the two germline ends. Germline V gene lookup returns CDR1 MNHNY and CDR2 SVGAGI (reference sequence). This CDR3 is 12 amino acids long. Written as DNA, the CDR3 is TGTGCCAGCAGTTACCTGGGGGATACGCAGTATTTT. This codes for CASSYLGDTQYF.

DNA for the CDR3: TGTGCCAGCAGCCCCCGACAGGGCCAAGAGACCCAGTACTTC. This gives the protein CASSPRQGQETQYF. This chain joins TRBV28 and TRBJ2-5; 7 positions agree with TRBD1. Per germline, CDR1 MDHEN and CDR2 SYDVKM. The J segment lost 1 base and the V segment lost 6 bases, leaving 5 bases of the junction unmatched. The CDR3 runs to 14 residues.

This clonotype was observed many times. CDR3: CASSTGSQETQYF. As DNA, the CDR3 is TGTGCCAGTAGTACGGGGAGCCAAGAGACCCAGTACTTC. This sequence joins TRBV19 and TRBJ2-5, with D possibly TRBD2 on 5 matching bases. V was pared by 4 bases and J by 1 base, with 7 bases between. This CDR3 spans 13 amino acids. Germline V lookup: CDR1 LNHDA, CDR2 SQIVND (reference sequence). The whole variable domain, filled in from reference TRBV19 and TRBJ2-5, reads DGGITQSPKYLFRKEGQNVTLSCEQNLNHDAMYWYRQDPGQGLRLIYYSQIVNDFQKGDIAEGYSVSREKKESFPLTVTSAQKNPTAFYLCASSTGSQETQYFGPGTRLLVL.

This clonotype was detected many times. This sequence joins TRBV3-1 and TRBJ1-5; unclear D gene. This CDR3 comprises 14 residues. Trimming took 6 bases from V and 5 from J, leaving 14 bases between them. Germline CDR1 is LGHDT and CDR2 is YNNKEL (reference sequence). CDR3: CASSPGGRDQPQHF. The DNA for the CDR3 is TGTGCCAGCAGTCCAGGAGGCCGGGATCAGCCCCAGCATTTT.

In its sample, this clonotype was seen many times. This chain connects TRBV7-9 to TRBJ1-5, with D uncertain. Trimming removed 5 bases at V and 6 bases at J, with 11 bases between. Germline V lookup: CDR1 SEHNR, CDR2 FQNEAQ (reference sequence). This CDR3 comprises 13 residues. The CDR3: CASSLSAPQPQHF. CDR3 nucleotides: TGTGCCAGCAGCCTAAGTGCCCCTCAGCCCCAGCATTTT.

The V call is TRBV5-1, the J call TRBJ1-6; weak D call: TRBD1 (5 bases). The germline V and J ends were trimmed by 0 bases and 8 bases, with 15 bases remaining between them. The CDR3 spans 16 residues. CDR1 and CDR2 from the germline V gene are SGHRS and YFSETQ. CDR3 loop: CASSLAGQRRDSPLHF. CDR3 sequence (DNA): TGCGCCAGCAGCTTGGCAGGACAAAGGAGGGATTCACCCCTCCACTTT.

The chain carries TRBV6-2 or TRBV6-3 and TRBJ2-3, with 7 nucleotides matching TRBD1. The CDR3 loop spans 12 amino acids. V shed 6 bases and J 10 bases; nucleotides not matched to a gene: 7. Germline CDR1 and CDR2: MNHEY and SVGEGT. The CDR3 spells CASSPTGVPQYF. In DNA form, the CDR3 reads TGTGCCAGCAGCCCAACAGGGGTTCCGCAGTATTTT.

A few counts support this clonotype. This chain links TRBV6-5 with TRBJ2-7; perhaps TRBD2 as D (7 bases). CDR1 is MNHEY, CDR2 SVGAGI, per germline. The CDR3 length is 17 residues. The V end was cut by 0 bases, the J end by 3 bases, with 18 bases between. This chain's CDR3 is CASSYSSGGAYIYEQYF. The CDR3 DNA sequence: TGTGCCAGCAGTTACTCGAGTGGGGGGGCTTATATCTACGAGCAGTACTTC.

This clonotype was seen repeatedly, ten times or more. V and J are TRBV20-1 and TRBJ1-2; weak D call: TRBD1 (6 bases). CDR1 is DFQATT, CDR2 SNEGSKA, per germline (reference sequence). Trimming took 1 base from V and 6 from J, leaving 15 bases between them. This CDR3 is 14 amino acids long. CDR3 region: CSARVSRGADGYTF. Here the CDR3 DNA reads TGCAGTGCTAGAGTATCTCGGGGGGCCGATGGCTACACCTTC.

This clonotype appeared many times. The V gene is TRBV19, the J gene TRBJ1-1; D not resolved. CDR1 LNHDA and CDR2 SQIVND come from the germline V gene (reference sequence). This CDR3 contains 15 residues. Trimming removed 2 bases from V and 1 base from J, with 11 bases in between. The CDR3 region has the DNA TGTGCCAGTAGTATACGTAGGGCCGAGAACACTGAAGCTTTCTTT. It translates to CASSIRRAENTEAFF.

This clonotype was picked up many times. The V and J genes are TRBV28 and TRBJ1-1; D not certain. CDR1 MDHEN and CDR2 SYDVKM come from the germline V gene. With 4 bases removed from V and 5 bases from J, the gap between germline ends came to 20 bases. The CDR3 has 16 residues. This CDR3 reads CASSSPDLAIGTEAFF. The DNA for the CDR3 is TGTGCCAGCAGTTCCCCGGACCTCGCAATTGGGACTGAAGCTTTCTTT.

This clonotype was seen ten or more times. CDR3 amino acids: CASSFAGLREETQYF. CDR3 sequence (DNA): TGTGCCAGCAGTTTTGCAGGCCTCAGGGAAGAGACCCAGTACTTC. V usage is TRBV12-3 or TRBV12-4 and J usage is TRBJ2-5, with D possibly matching TRBD1 (5 bases). Trimming pared 3 bases from V and 3 bases from J, leaving 14 bases between. CDR3 length: 15 amino acids.

The gene calls are TRBV19 and TRBJ1-4; 8 positions match TRBD1. Germline V gene sequence: CDR1 LNHDA, CDR2 SQIVND (reference sequence). Unmatched junction bases numbered 6, after V lost 6 bases and J lost 0 bases. The CDR3 has 16 residues. This CDR3 is CASRYRGTATNEKLFF. The CDR3 region has the DNA TGTGCCAGTAGGTACAGGGGGACTGCAACTAATGAAAAACTGTTTTTT. Complete variable domain (other parts from reference TRBV19 and TRBJ1-4): DGGITQSPKYLFRKEGQNVTLSCEQNLNHDAMYWYRQDPGQGLRLIYYSQIVNDFQKGDIAEGYSVSREKKESFPLTVTSAQKNPTAFYLCASRYRGTATNEKLFFGSGTQLSVL.

This clonotype has ten or more counts. The chain employs TRBV30 and TRBJ2-5; TRBD2 matches 7 bases. Germline-derived CDR1 and CDR2 are GTSNPN and SVGIG (reference sequence). V dropped 2 bases and J dropped 7; count of bases not matched to a gene: 4. This CDR3 is built from 12 residues. CDR3 nucleotide sequence: TGTGCCTGGAGTCGGGGAGGGTCGACCCAGTACTTC. Protein: CAWSRGGSTQYF. Looking up the rest from reference TRBV30 and TRBJ2-5 gives the full variable domain: SQTIHQWPATLVQPVGSPLSLECTVEGTSNPNLYWYRQAAGRGLQLLFYSVGIGQISSEVPQNLSASRPQDRQFILSSKKLLLSDSGFYLCAWSRGGSTQYFGPGTRLLVL.

The sample holds many counts of this clonotype. The chain couples TRBV5-1 to TRBJ2-5; D perhaps matches TRBD1 (5 bases). Trimming took 2 bases from V and 4 from J, leaving 12 bases between them. CDR1 is SGHRS, CDR2 YFSETQ, per germline. This CDR3 comprises 14 residues. The CDR3 nucleotides read TGCGCCAGCAGCTTCTCCAGGGCCGCAGAGACCCAGTACTTC. The encoded protein is CASSFSRAAETQYF.

This clonotype was counted ten times or more. The genes are TRBV25-1 and TRBJ2-3; D gene uncertain. The CDR3 consists of 14 residues. Per the germline V gene, CDR1 is MGHDK and CDR2 is SYGVNS. Between the trimmed V and J ends, which lost 10 bases and 1 base, there was a span of 15 bases. The CDR3: CANKRGLGTDTQYF. The CDR3 DNA reads TGTGCCAACAAAAGAGGATTAGGCACAGATACGCAGTATTTT.

This clonotype was observed at least ten times. In DNA, the CDR3 is TGCGCCAGCAGCTTCGAAGGCTTGGGGCCTTACGAGCAGTACTTC. Protein sequence: CASSFEGLGPYEQYF. V is TRBV5-1 and J is TRBJ2-7, with D possibly TRBD1 on 5 matching bases. The germline V and J ends were trimmed by 2 bases and 4 bases, with 16 bases remaining between them. This CDR3 has 15 residues. Germline V gene sequence: CDR1 SGHRS, CDR2 YFSETQ.

This clonotype was counted at least ten times. The rearrangement links TRBV4-3 to TRBJ1-1; tentatively, D is TRBD1 (5 bases). Between the trimmed V and J ends, which lost 1 base and 5 bases, there was a span of 11 bases. CDR1 LGHNA and CDR2 YSLEER come from the germline V gene. This CDR3 has 14 residues. The CDR3 loop is CASSQARAGTEAFF. CDR3 coding DNA: TGCGCCAGCAGCCAAGCCAGGGCGGGGACTGAAGCTTTCTTT.

V usage is TRBV21-1 and J usage is TRBJ2-1; the table's D call, TRBD2, has no DNA check behind it. TRBV21-1 is termed a pseudogene. The CDR3 totals 18 residues. CDR3 sequence: CASSPAGTAESSYNEQFF. CDR3 DNA sequence: TGCGCCAGCAGCCCAGCGGGCACAGCGGAGAGCTCCTACAATGAGCAGTTCTTC.

This clonotype showed up many times. The genes are TRBV12-3 or TRBV12-4 and TRBJ2-3; D remains ambiguous. The CDR3 totals 13 residues. Trimming took 3 bases from V and 6 from J, leaving 10 bases between them. The CDR3 DNA reads as TGTGCCAGCAGTTTTGCCCCCGCTGATACGCAGTATTTT. Its translation is CASSFAPADTQYF.

This clonotype was seen repeatedly, ten times or more. The gene calls are TRBV6-2 or TRBV6-3 and TRBJ1-2; 8 positions agree with TRBD1. The CDR3 is 15 amino acids. Looked up from germline, CDR1 is MNHEY and CDR2 is SVGEGT. V dropped 5 bases and J dropped 8; count of bases not matched to a gene: 13. Written as DNA, the CDR3 is TGTGCCAGCAGTCCCACTCGACAGGGGCCCCGAGGCTACACCTTC. Its protein product is CASSPTRQGPRGYTF.